Following are 19 T cell receptor beta chains from one sample sequenced in a study of shared clonotypes between healthy human individuals. Only in-frame clones appear in the TCRdb table, and some are missing; sequencing was by immunoSEQ multiplex PCR. The sample includes some 1,900,000 clones, about 95% of them seen just once. Naive CD8 cells comprised CD45RO-negative, CCR7-positively selected cells, excluding terminally differentiated effector memory CD45RA+ cells. Sequenced: naive CD8+ T cells sorted from blood. The receptor source for this set is a man younger than 35 in good health.

The V and J genes are TRBV27 and TRBJ1-2, with D perhaps matching TRBD1 (6 bases). V lost 8 bases to trimming and J lost 0 bases, with 22 bases between them. This CDR3 has 17 amino acids. Germline CDR1 MNHEY, CDR2 SMNVEV (reference sequence). CDR3: CASGFQSRTDTNYGYTF. The DNA for the CDR3 is TGTGCCAGCGGATTTCAGTCAAGGACAGACACTAACTATGGCTACACCTTC.

The table lists this clone with a count of one. This chain joins TRBV19 and TRBJ1-1; no clear D gene. V gave up 3 bases and J gave up 0 bases, with 11 bases separating them. Per the germline V gene, CDR1 is LNHDA and CDR2 is SQIVND (reference sequence). The CDR3 is made up of 15 amino acids. The CDR3 nucleotides read TGTGCCAGTAGTATCGGGCCATCGTTGAACACTGAAGCTTTCTTT. Protein product: CASSIGPSLNTEAFF.

The chain couples TRBV6-5 to TRBJ2-7, with TRBD1 identical over 10 bases. CDR1 MNHEY and CDR2 SVGAGI come from the germline V gene. This CDR3 is 14 amino acids long. The V segment lost 6 bases and the J segment 6 bases; nucleotides outside the gene matches: 8. CDR3 in DNA: TGTGCCAGCAGACAGACGGGACAGGGGTCCGAGCAGTACTTC. Translated, it gives CASRQTGQGSEQYF.

The CDR3 loop reads CASSFAGGLDEQYF. The CDR3 region has the DNA TGTGCCAGCAGCTTCGCAGGGGGGTTGGACGAGCAGTACTTC. The chain is built from TRBV6-5 and TRBJ2-7; possibly TRBD1 for D (7 bases). The CDR3 is 14 amino acids. V lost 6 bases, J lost 5 bases, and 17 bases lay in between. Germline CDR1 is MNHEY and CDR2 is SVGAGI.

This chain uses TRBV15 with TRBJ2-3; no definite D call. Germline lookup yields CDR1 LNHNV and CDR2 YYDKDF (reference sequence). The CDR3 is 11 amino acids. V was trimmed by 4 bases and J by 4 bases, leaving 3 bases between them. As DNA, the CDR3 is TGTGCCACCAGCATGGCAGATACGCAGTATTTT. It yields the protein CATSMADTQYF.

The chain is built from TRBV27 and TRBJ2-1, with a tentative D call TRBD2 (5 bases). Germline loops: CDR1 MNHEY, CDR2 SMNVEV (reference sequence). The CDR3 totals 15 residues. V lost 7 bases and J 0 bases, leaving 13 bases between the germline ends. The CDR3 spells CASKSSPSSYNEQFF. CDR3 sequence (DNA): TGTGCCAGCAAATCTAGCCCCAGCTCCTACAATGAGCAGTTCTTC.

V is TRBV15 and J is TRBJ1-3; a possible D gene is TRBD1 (5 bases). V shed 1 base and J shed 0 bases, with 13 bases lying between them. The V gene's germline CDR1 is LNHNV and CDR2 YYDKDF (reference sequence). This CDR3 region has 17 residues. The CDR3 reads CATSRVQGMGSGNTIYF. CDR3 bases: TGTGCCACCAGCAGAGTCCAGGGTATGGGCTCTGGAAACACCATATATTTT. The complete variable domain, with remaining parts taken from reference TRBV15 and TRBJ1-3, reads DAMVIQNPRYQVTQFGKPVTLSCSQTLNHNVMYWYQQKSSQAPKLLFHYYDKDFNNEADTPDNFQSRRPNTSFCFLDIRSPGLGDTAMYLCATSRVQGMGSGNTIYFGEGSWLTVV.

The chain employs TRBV6-6 and TRBJ2-1, with D tentatively TRBD1 (6 bases). CDR1 MNHNY and CDR2 SVGAGI come from the germline V gene (reference sequence). V was cut by 3 bases and J by 3 bases, with 12 bases left in between. The CDR3 spans 15 residues. The chain's CDR3 is CASSYPDSSYNEQFF. CDR3 DNA: TGTGCCAGCAGTTATCCGGACAGTAGCTACAATGAGCAGTTCTTC.

This rearrangement joins TRBV19 to TRBJ2-7; D remains unclear. The germline V gene encodes CDR1 LNHDA and CDR2 SQIVND (reference sequence). The ends were cut back, 6 bases at V and 3 bases at J, with 18 bases in the middle. This CDR3 comprises 15 residues. Written as DNA, the CDR3 is TGTGCCAGTAGAGACATCGTGGCGGCTAACTACGAGCAGTACTTC. Translating it yields CASRDIVAANYEQYF.

A remark on this clone: This sample includes further DNA sequences coding for the same CDR3. For the CDR3, the DNA is TGCGCCAGCAGCCAAGATAGGGCTAACTATGGCTACACCTTC. Amino acid sequence: CASSQDRANYGYTF. This sequence joins TRBV4-3 and TRBJ1-2, with D unresolved. Per germline, CDR1 LGHNA and CDR2 YSLEER. V shed 0 bases and J shed 0 bases, with 5 bases lying between them. This CDR3 has 14 residues.

The V and J genes are TRBV6-5 and TRBJ2-5; a possible D gene is TRBD2 (6 bases). Trimming took off 6 bases at V and 0 bases at J, with 11 bases between the two ends. This CDR3 is 14 amino acids long. Germline V lookup: CDR1 MNHEY, CDR2 SVGAGI. CDR3 sequence (DNA): TGTGCCAGCAGACTAGCAGAGTACCAAGAGACCCAGTACTTC. It codes for CASRLAEYQETQYF.

The chain joins TRBV28 to TRBJ1-6; D is unclear. The germline gives CDR1 MDHEN, CDR2 SYDVKM. The CDR3 covers 14 residues. V was pared by 3 bases and J by 7 bases, with 10 bases between. CDR3 in amino acids: CASSFRMNNSPLHF. The CDR3 DNA reads TGTGCCAGCAGTTTCCGGATGAACAATTCACCCCTCCACTTT.

This chain links TRBV2 with TRBJ1-4, with TRBD1 matching 8 bases. Germline CDR1 and CDR2: SNHLY and FYNNEI. The CDR3 has 16 amino acids. Losses at the gene ends were 5 bases for V and 4 bases for J; bases not matched to a gene: 9. The CDR3 DNA reads as TGTGCCAGCAGTCAGACCCCGGGACAGGATAATGAAAAACTGTTTTTT. Its protein product is CASSQTPGQDNEKLFF. The whole variable domain, filled in from reference TRBV2 and TRBJ1-4, reads EPEVTQTPSHQVTQMGQEVILRCVPISNHLYFYWYRQILGQKVEFLVSFYNNEISEKSEIFDDQFSVERPDGSNFTLKIRSTKLEDSAMYFCASSQTPGQDNEKLFFGSGTQLSVL.

The chain links TRBV30 to TRBJ1-2; maybe TRBD1 (5 bases). V was cut by 0 bases and J by 0 bases, with 17 bases left in between. This CDR3 spans 17 amino acids. Germline V gene lookup returns CDR1 GTSNPN and CDR2 SVGIG (reference sequence). The DNA for the CDR3 is TGTGCCTGGAGTGTAATTCCAGGGTGGGGAACTAACTATGGCTACACCTTC. It encodes CAWSVIPGWGTNYGYTF.

This clone was detected only once. This chain connects TRBV7-9 to TRBJ2-3; D call uncertain. Germline V gene data show CDR1 as SEHNR and CDR2 as FQNEAQ (reference sequence). Trimming stripped 6 bases from V and 4 bases from J, with 8 bases between. This CDR3 is built from 12 residues. The CDR3 spells CASSYSPDTQYF. The CDR3 region has the DNA TGTGCCAGCAGTTACTCGCCAGATACGCAGTATTTT.

The V call is TRBV23-1, the J call TRBJ2-3, with 7 nucleotides matching TRBD2. TRBV23-1 counts as an open reading frame of uncertain function. After removal of 4 bases from V and 5 bases from J, the junction contained 9 bases not matched to a gene. This CDR3 spans 15 amino acids. CDR3 DNA: TGCGCCAGCAGTCCGCGGACTAGAGTGGGAGATACGCAGTATTTT. This gives the protein CASSPRTRVGDTQYF.

The chain is built from TRBV19 and TRBJ1-5; TRBD1 might be the D (6 bases). CDR3 length equals 13 residues. V lost 8 bases, J lost 0 bases, and 8 bases lay in between. The germline CDR1 and CDR2 sequences are LNHDA and SQIVND (reference sequence). DNA for the CDR3: TGTGCCAGTTGGGGGCCTAGCAATCAGCCCCAGCATTTT. Translation: CASWGPSNQPQHF.

The genes are TRBV27 and TRBJ1-5; no clear D. The length of the CDR3 is 13 residues. The ends were cut back, 6 bases at V and 0 bases at J, with 6 bases in the middle. Germline-derived CDR1 and CDR2 are MNHEY and SMNVEV (reference sequence). CDR3 sequence: CASSKDSNQPQHF. In nucleotides, the CDR3 is TGTGCCAGCAGCAAAGATAGCAATCAGCCCCAGCATTTT.

Worth noting for this clone: This same CDR3 is encoded by further DNA sequences in the sample. CDR3 in DNA: TGTGCCAGCAGTTTACGGCAGGGGGGCTCCTACGAGCAGTACTTC. Translating it yields CASSLRQGGSYEQYF. The chain combines TRBV27 with TRBJ2-7; D might be TRBD1 (7 bases). The CDR3 spans 15 residues. From germline, CDR1 is MNHEY and CDR2 SMNVEV (reference sequence). Trimming removed 2 bases from V and 0 bases from J, with 11 bases in between.